The 28 T cell receptor beta chains given below trace back to one sample, sequenced in a study of shared clonotypes between healthy human individuals. Here immunoSEQ multiplex PCR was the method, and the copy in TCRdb shows in-frame clones only, minus some. The table includes millions of clones, around nine tenths detected once. Sequenced sample: naive CD4+ T cells sorted from blood. Indicated subset: CD45RA+ positively selected. These receptors all stem from a man younger than 35 in good health.

This chain links TRBV6-6 with TRBJ1-6; TRBD1 aligns across 10 bases. Trimming at V came to 6 bases and at J to 9 bases, leaving 5 bases not matched to a gene. In germline, CDR1 is MNHNY, CDR2 SVGAGI (reference sequence). This CDR3 is 14 amino acids long. The CDR3, as DNA: TGTGCCAGCAGCCCGGGACAGGGGTCTTCACCCCTCCACTTT. Protein sequence: CASSPGQGSSPLHF.

The chain is built from TRBV28 and TRBJ2-1; 7 nucleotides line up with TRBD1. V shed 6 bases and J 5 bases; nucleotides not matched to a gene: 10. The CDR3 loop spans 15 amino acids. Germline CDR1 MDHEN, CDR2 SYDVKM. The CDR3 reads CASRGIRQGDNEQFF. The CDR3 DNA follows: TGTGCCAGCAGGGGGATAAGACAGGGTGACAATGAGCAGTTCTTC.

In nucleotides, the CDR3 is TGTGCCAGCACAGGGTCGAACACCGGGGAGCTGTTTTTT. Amino acid sequence: CASTGSNTGELFF. This chain joins TRBV2 and TRBJ2-2; D might be TRBD1 (5 bases). Trimming took off 7 bases at V and 0 bases at J, with 6 bases between the two ends. Germline assignment: CDR1 SNHLY and CDR2 FYNNEI. The CDR3 totals 13 residues.

Note on this clone: Other DNA sequences from this sample encode an identical CDR3 as well. Written as DNA, the CDR3 is TGCGCCAGCAGCCCCGGGGTAAATGAAAAACTGTTTTTT. Translation: CASSPGVNEKLFF. The V call is TRBV5-1, the J call TRBJ1-4; D gene ambiguous. V was cut by 4 bases and J by 5 bases, with 9 bases left in between. CDR1 and CDR2 from the germline V gene are SGHRS and YFSETQ. CDR3 length: 13 amino acids.

This clone appeared a single time. J is TRBJ1-2 and V is TRBV27; D call uncertain. The CDR3 runs 15 residues. With 0 bases removed from V and 0 bases from J, the gap between germline ends came to 8 bases. Germline CDR1 is MNHEY and CDR2 is SMNVEV (reference sequence). CDR3 sequence (DNA): TGTGCCAGCAGTTTATCCAAAGGGACTAACTATGGCTACACCTTC. Translated: CASSLSKGTNYGYTF.

The chain's CDR3 is CASSLQGREAFF. The CDR3 region has the DNA TGTGCCAGCAGCTTACAAGGGAGGGAAGCTTTCTTT. The chain is built from TRBV7-9 and TRBJ1-1; no definite D call. CDR1 is SEHNR and CDR2 is FQNEAQ in the germline V gene (reference sequence). Trimming removed 2 bases from V and 8 bases from J, with 9 bases in between. The CDR3 spans 12 residues.

The V gene is TRBV2, the J gene TRBJ2-7; 9 nucleotides match TRBD1. The CDR3 is 13 residues long. The germline CDR1 and CDR2 sequences are SNHLY and FYNNEI. The V gene end was trimmed by 7 bases and the J gene end by 6 bases; junction bases not matched to a gene: 7. CDR3 region: CASTGTGWIEQYF. For the CDR3, the DNA is TGTGCCAGCACCGGGACAGGGTGGATCGAGCAGTACTTC.

The chain uses TRBV28 and TRBJ2-5, with a possible D match to TRBD1 (7 bases). The CDR3 consists of 16 residues. V lost 2 bases to trimming and J lost 4 bases, with 17 bases between them. Germline CDR1 is MDHEN and CDR2 is SYDVKM. CDR3 DNA: TGTGCCAGCAGTTTAGGAGGGGGCCCGGAGAGAGAGACCCAGTACTTC. Translation: CASSLGGGPERETQYF.

This clone was recorded only once. The chain combines TRBV9 with TRBJ2-7, with 9 bases identical to TRBD1. Trimming at V came to 4 bases and at J to 2 bases, leaving 7 bases not matched to a gene. Germline V gives CDR1 SGDLS, CDR2 YYNGEE. This CDR3 is built from 15 residues. The CDR3 DNA follows: TGTGCCAGCAGCCCGAGCCGGACAGGGGCCTACGAGCAGTACTTC. Translation: CASSPSRTGAYEQYF.

This clone has only one observation. The chain recombines TRBV19 with TRBJ2-5; 9 bases fit TRBD2. Germline V gene sequence: CDR1 LNHDA, CDR2 SQIVND (reference sequence). The CDR3 is made up of 14 amino acids. Trimming at V came to 5 bases and at J to 4 bases, leaving 5 bases not matched to a gene. The CDR3 DNA is TGTGCCAGTAGTGTTCTACTAGCGGGAGAGACCCAGTACTTC. This encodes CASSVLLAGETQYF.

This chain connects TRBV19 to TRBJ2-7; D may be TRBD2 (5 bases). This CDR3 contains 14 residues. Trimming stripped 3 bases from V and 6 bases from J, with 15 bases between. Germline loops: CDR1 LNHDA, CDR2 SQIVND (reference sequence). The chain's CDR3 is CASSIDIRGAEQYF. The CDR3 DNA sequence: TGTGCCAGTAGTATTGACATACGGGGAGCCGAGCAGTACTTC.

In DNA form, the CDR3 reads TGCGCCAGCAGCCGGACAGCAACTGAAGCTTTCTTT. Translation gives CASSRTATEAFF. This chain connects TRBV5-1 to TRBJ1-1, with D tentatively TRBD1 (6 bases). The length of the CDR3 is 12 residues. Deletions cut 4 bases from V and 5 bases from J, with 9 bases between. Germline V CDR1 and CDR2: SGHRS, YFSETQ.

Concerning this clone itself: It is unclear where the CDR3 begins or ends on the DNA, so no DNA is shown, and the CDR3 is as TCRdb lists it. This chain connects TRBV28 to TRBJ1-2; TRBD1, the D gene given by the table, was not confirmed from the DNA. From germline, CDR1 is MDHEN and CDR2 SYDVKM. The CDR3 sequence runs 12 residues, both termini included. This chain's CDR3 is CASSFGQGSFTF.

This chain connects TRBV6-6 to TRBJ1-1; no firm D call. The germline CDR1 and CDR2 sequences are MNHNY and SVGAGI (reference sequence). The CDR3 is made up of 14 amino acids. Trimming left V 0 bases short and J 1 base short, with 6 bases between. The CDR3, as DNA: TGTGCCAGCAGTTACTCGAAGAGGAACACTGAAGCTTTCTTT. Translating it yields CASSYSKRNTEAFF.

The CDR3 coding sequence is TGTGCCTGGAACTCTCTCACCCCGTCTGGGGCCAACGTCCTGACTTTC. This gives the protein CAWNSLTPSGANVLTF. The rearrangement links TRBV30 to TRBJ2-6; D remains ambiguous. Trimming cost V 4 bases and J 1 base, with 14 bases left between them. The CDR3 is made up of 16 amino acids. The germline V gene has CDR1 GTSNPN and CDR2 SVGIG (reference sequence).

This clone has more than one count but fewer than ten. The V gene is TRBV30, the J gene TRBJ1-5; TRBD1 matches 9 bases. Germline CDR1 reads GTSNPN; CDR2 reads SVGIG (reference sequence). Germline trimming cut 4 bases from V and 3 bases from J; bases unmatched to any gene: 7. The CDR3 extends over 15 amino acids. Here the CDR3 DNA reads TGTGCCTGGACCCACCGGGACAGGGACAATCAGCCCCAGCATTTT. Protein: CAWTHRDRDNQPQHF. The full variable domain, completed using reference TRBV30 and TRBJ1-5, is SQTIHQWPATLVQPVGSPLSLECTVEGTSNPNLYWYRQAAGRGLQLLFYSVGIGQISSEVPQNLSASRPQDRQFILSSKKLLLSDSGFYLCAWTHRDRDNQPQHFGDGTRLSIL.

Worth noting for this clone: A junction end diverges from the germline sequence, so it may reflect a read error. The chain links TRBV7-7 to TRBJ2-1, with D possibly matching TRBD1 (7 bases). The CDR3 spans 14 residues. Germline V gene sequence: CDR1 SSHAT, CDR2 FNYEAQ (reference sequence). CDR3 DNA: TGTGCTAGCAGCCTCAGGGGGGCCCACAATGAGCAGTTCTTC. As protein: CASSLRGAHNEQFF.

J is TRBJ2-3 and V is TRBV9; TRBD2 is a possible D gene (5 bases). V dropped 3 bases and J dropped 2 bases, with 10 bases sitting between them. The CDR3 runs 14 residues. Per the germline V gene, CDR1 is SGDLS and CDR2 is YYNGEE. The CDR3 bases are TGTGCCAGCAGCGCCCCCGGGATCACAGATACGCAGTATTTT. Translating gives CASSAPGITDTQYF.

The genes are TRBV29-1 and TRBJ1-1; D may be TRBD1 (5 bases). CDR1 and CDR2 from the germline V gene are SQVTM and ANQGSEA. Trimming removed 5 bases from V and 0 bases from J, with 10 bases in between. The CDR3 runs to 13 residues. This chain's CDR3 is CSVPGTLNTEAFF. In DNA, the CDR3 is TGCAGCGTTCCCGGGACTTTGAACACTGAAGCTTTCTTT.

With regard to this clone: The junction departs from germline at one end; a sequencing error may be responsible. This chain links TRBV7-7 with TRBJ2-7; no definite D call. This CDR3 is built from 15 residues. Germline CDR1 reads SSHAT; CDR2 reads FNYEAQ (reference sequence). Here the CDR3 reads CASSFGQASSYEQYF. The CDR3 nucleotides are TGTGCTAGCAGCTTCGGGCAGGCGAGCTCCTACGAGCAGTACTTC.

The genes are TRBV18 and TRBJ2-2; the D is unclear. The CDR3 totals 13 residues. The germline V gene has CDR1 KGHSH and CDR2 LQKENI. Trimming stripped 2 bases from V and 5 bases from J, with 6 bases between. Written as DNA, the CDR3 is TGTGCCAGCTCACCAGTCAGAACCGGGGAGCTGTTTTTT. It encodes CASSPVRTGELFF. The full variable domain, with the rest looked up from reference TRBV18 and TRBJ2-2, is NAGVMQNPRHLVRRRGQEARLRCSPMKGHSHVYWYRQLPEEGLKFMVYLQKENIIDESGMPKERFSAEFPKEGPSILRIQQVVRGDSAAYFCASSPVRTGELFFGEGSRLTVL.

CDR3 region: CASSPDVNYGYTF. DNA of the CDR3: TGTGCCAGCAGTCCGGACGTTAACTATGGCTACACCTTC. This chain connects TRBV2 to TRBJ1-2; D is unclear. The V gene lost 5 bases and the J gene lost 1 base, with 8 bases spanning the gap. CDR1 is SNHLY, CDR2 FYNNEI, per germline. This CDR3 has 13 residues.

This chain uses TRBV6-1 with TRBJ1-2; no definite D call. The CDR3 runs to 11 residues. Looked up from germline, CDR1 is MNHNS and CDR2 is SASEGT. The ends were cut back, 2 bases at V and 6 bases at J, with 4 bases in the middle. In DNA, the CDR3 is TGTGCCAGCAGTGAAAGGAATGGCTACACCTTC. This sequence encodes CASSERNGYTF.

Details on this clone: Other nucleotide sequences from this sample produce the same CDR3. The chain combines TRBV6-5 with TRBJ1-4; D is unresolved. Trimming took 5 bases from V and 4 from J, leaving 5 bases between them. The CDR3 length is 12 residues. Germline lookup yields CDR1 MNHEY and CDR2 SVGAGI. The CDR3 reads CASSRSNEKLFF. The CDR3, as DNA: TGTGCCAGCAGTCGCAGTAATGAAAAACTGTTTTTT.

The chain is built from TRBV7-9 and TRBJ2-3; the D gene is possibly TRBD2 (7 bases). V was trimmed by 0 bases and J by 11 bases, leaving 18 bases between them. The CDR3 is made up of 15 amino acids. CDR1 is SEHNR and CDR2 is FQNEAQ in the germline V gene (reference sequence). The CDR3 is CASSLAGGASGEQYF. Here the CDR3 DNA reads TGTGCCAGCAGCTTAGCTGGGGGGGCCTCGGGGGAGCAGTATTTT. The full variable domain, rest sourced from reference TRBV7-9 and TRBJ2-3, is DTGVSQNPRHKITKRGQNVTFRCDPISEHNRLYWYRQTLGQGPEFLTYFQNEAQLEKSRLLSDRFSAERPKGSFSTLEIQRTEQGDSAMYLCASSLAGGASGEQYFGPGTRLTVL.

Note on this clone: The sample carries other DNA sequences with the same CDR3. This rearrangement joins TRBV5-1 to TRBJ2-5; 8 bases are shared with TRBD2. Germline V gene data show CDR1 as SGHRS and CDR2 as YFSETQ. This CDR3 is 14 amino acids long. V lost 4 bases to trimming and J lost 1 base; unmatched junction nucleotides: 3. The chain's CDR3 is CASSPGGTQETQYF. Written as DNA, the CDR3 is TGCGCCAGCAGCCCGGGGGGGACCCAAGAGACCCAGTACTTC.

Points on this clone: The sample contains more than one DNA sequence encoding this CDR3. The genes are TRBV5-1 and TRBJ1-1, with 7 bases fitting TRBD1. V lost 4 bases and J lost 0; bases outside the gene matches: 6. The CDR3 is made up of 15 amino acids. Germline V gene lookup returns CDR1 SGHRS and CDR2 YFSETQ. In nucleotides, the CDR3 is TGCGCCAGCAGCCCCAGACAGGGCTTGAACACTGAAGCTTTCTTT. The encoded protein is CASSPRQGLNTEAFF.

This chain connects TRBV7-6 to TRBJ2-7; 7 positions agree with TRBD2. The J segment lost 4 bases and the V segment lost 2 bases, leaving 8 bases of the junction unmatched. Germline V lookup: CDR1 SGHVS, CDR2 FNYEAQ. The CDR3 spans 15 residues. CDR3 protein: CASSLLEREPYEQYF. The CDR3 nucleotides read TGTGCCAGCAGCTTACTGGAGCGGGAACCATACGAGCAGTACTTC.